Presented here are 32 T cell receptor beta chains from one specimen sequenced in a study of cytomegalovirus exposure and HLA in healthy donors. Vbeta (60) and Jbeta (13) primers were used in the PCR. Sequencing was performed with immunoSEQ multiplex PCR; in TCRdb, only in-frame clones are kept and a portion is missing. The sample includes roughly 100,000 clones, about three quarters of them seen just once. Sequencing used PBMCs. Source of these receptors: a man younger than 45 in good health and CMV-seropositive.

The chain employs TRBV19 and TRBJ2-5; TRBD1 aligns across 10 bases. There are 15 residues in the CDR3. The V gene's germline CDR1 is LNHDA and CDR2 SQIVND (reference sequence). The junction had 9 bases not matched to a gene; V was cut back by 6 bases and J by 5 bases. The CDR3 sequence is CASSLGQGGSETQYF. DNA for the CDR3: TGTGCCAGTAGCCTTGGACAGGGGGGTAGCGAGACCCAGTACTTC.

The chain carries TRBV9 and TRBJ1-2; maybe TRBD1 (5 bases). CDR3 length equals 13 residues. Looked up from germline, CDR1 is SGDLS and CDR2 is YYNGEE. V lost 6 bases, J lost 2 bases, and 11 bases lay in between. CDR3 amino acids: CASNRQQNYGYTF. The CDR3 nucleotides read TGTGCCAGCAACCGACAGCAAAACTATGGCTACACCTTC.

The rearrangement uses TRBV6-1 and TRBJ1-2; D gene unclear. Germline assignment: CDR1 MNHNS and CDR2 SASEGT. V was shortened by 5 bases and J by 8 bases, with 9 bases between the two germline ends. The CDR3 is made up of 11 amino acids. Here the CDR3 DNA reads TGTGCCAGCAGTCTCGGGTCCGGCTACACCTTC. This translates into CASSLGSGYTF.

The rearrangement uses TRBV4-1 and TRBJ1-1; 8 bases are a match to TRBD1. Trimming removed 2 bases from V and 11 bases from J; junction bases left unmatched: 13. This CDR3 is built from 15 residues. Germline-derived CDR1 and CDR2 are MGHRA and YSYEKL. CDR3 in DNA: TGCGCCAGCAGCCAACCCGACAGGGGAGTAGGGTACGCTTTCTTT. This sequence encodes CASSQPDRGVGYAFF.

This sequence joins TRBV18 and TRBJ1-1; the match to TRBD1 covers 7 bases. Germline-derived CDR1 and CDR2 are KGHSH and LQKENI. V lost 3 bases to trimming and J lost 3 bases; unmatched junction nucleotides: 7. The CDR3 spans 15 residues. Here the CDR3 DNA reads TGTGCCAGCTCACCGACAGGGATTAAGTACACTGAAGCTTTCTTT. This codes for CASSPTGIKYTEAFF. Filled out from reference TRBV18 and TRBJ1-1, the complete variable domain reads NAGVMQNPRHLVRRRGQEARLRCSPMKGHSHVYWYRQLPEEGLKFMVYLQKENIIDESGMPKERFSAEFPKEGPSILRIQQVVRGDSAAYFCASSPTGIKYTEAFFGQGTRLTVV.

This clone was seen only a few times. The V call is TRBV5-6, the J call TRBJ1-2; 8 bases line up with TRBD1. Germline V lookup: CDR1 SGHDT, CDR2 YYEEEE. With V trimmed by 2 bases and J by 7 bases, 4 bases remained unmatched. The CDR3 sequence is 13 residues long. The CDR3 DNA follows: TGTGCCAGCAGCTTACAGGGGGGCGGTGGCTACACCTTC. This encodes CASSLQGGGGYTF.

The chain couples TRBV19 to TRBJ2-1; D is uncertain. The CDR3 spans 13 residues. CDR1 LNHDA and CDR2 SQIVND come from the germline V gene (reference sequence). Trimming took off 4 bases at V and 10 bases at J, with 14 bases between the two ends. CDR3 protein: CASSTNYNTEQFF. The CDR3 DNA reads TGTGCCAGTAGTACCAACTATAACACCGAGCAGTTCTTC.

This clone was seen more than once but under ten times. This chain connects TRBV7-2 to TRBJ1-5, with 9 bases aligning to TRBD1. Looked up from germline, CDR1 is SGHTA and CDR2 is FQGNSA. This CDR3 comprises 18 residues. The V and J ends lost 5 bases and 4 bases, in that order; junction bases with no gene match: 15. CDR3 sequence reads: CASSAEKPGQGRNQPQHF. The CDR3 region has the DNA TGTGCCAGCAGCGCCGAGAAGCCGGGACAGGGAAGGAATCAGCCCCAGCATTTT.

The V call is TRBV28, the J call TRBJ2-7; 8 nucleotides match TRBD1. Germline loops: CDR1 MDHEN, CDR2 SYDVKM. After removal of 4 bases from V and 3 bases from J, the junction contained 20 bases not matched to a gene. CDR3 length: 19 residues. In DNA, the CDR3 is TGTGCCAGCAGTTCTCCAAAAATATCTGGACAGGGCGGAAACTACGAGCAGTACTTC. Its translation is CASSSPKISGQGGNYEQYF.

J is TRBJ2-1 and V is TRBV2; 13 bases are shared with TRBD2. The V segment lost 7 bases and the J segment 2 bases; nucleotides outside the gene matches: 5. The CDR3 runs 16 residues. In germline, CDR1 is SNHLY, CDR2 FYNNEI. The CDR3 here is CASMGTSGVPYNEQFF. The CDR3 DNA follows: TGTGCCAGCATGGGGACTAGCGGGGTACCCTACAATGAGCAGTTCTTC.

V is TRBV4-1 and J is TRBJ1-1, with D unresolved. The CDR3 consists of 15 residues. Per the germline V gene, CDR1 is MGHRA and CDR2 is YSYEKL. V lost 6 bases and J lost 2, with 16 bases in between. The CDR3 sequence: CASRRAGFANTEAFF. For the CDR3, the DNA is TGCGCCAGCAGACGGGCGGGGTTTGCTAACACTGAAGCTTTCTTT.

This clone is large in the sample. The gene calls are TRBV27 and TRBJ2-3, with D perhaps TRBD2 (5 bases). Germline V gene data show CDR1 as MNHEY and CDR2 as SMNVEV (reference sequence). Trimming removed 1 base from V and 1 base from J, with 9 bases in between. This CDR3 is built from 15 residues. CDR3 loop: CASSLFSSGTDTQYF. In DNA, the CDR3 is TGTGCCAGCAGTTTATTTAGTAGCGGCACAGATACGCAGTATTTT.

The chain joins TRBV5-1 to TRBJ1-2; maybe TRBD1 (5 bases). This CDR3 is built from 14 residues. CDR1 and CDR2 from the germline V gene are SGHRS and YFSETQ. V was shortened by 0 bases and J by 4 bases, with 10 bases between the two germline ends. For the CDR3, the DNA is TGCGCCAGCAGCTTGGGGCAGGGCTTCTATGGCTACACCTTC. It codes for CASSLGQGFYGYTF.

The chain is built from TRBV27 and TRBJ1-2; possible D gene TRBD1, 6 bases. Trimming cost V 0 bases and J 1 base, with 12 bases left between them. The CDR3 is made up of 16 amino acids. In germline, CDR1 is MNHEY, CDR2 SMNVEV (reference sequence). In nucleotides, the CDR3 is TGTGCCAGCAGTTTATCACAGGGTCCCTTTAACTATGGCTACACCTTC. It is translated as CASSLSQGPFNYGYTF.

The rearrangement joins TRBV19 to TRBJ2-3; tentative D call: TRBD1 (6 bases). This CDR3 comprises 14 residues. The V end lost 3 bases, the J end lost 6 bases, and 13 bases lay between the germline ends. The germline V gene encodes CDR1 LNHDA and CDR2 SQIVND (reference sequence). The CDR3 sequence: CASSIGAQGDTQYF. CDR3 DNA sequence: TGTGCCAGTAGTATTGGCGCCCAGGGGGATACGCAGTATTTT. Drawing the rest from reference TRBV19 and TRBJ2-3, the complete variable domain is DGGITQSPKYLFRKEGQNVTLSCEQNLNHDAMYWYRQDPGQGLRLIYYSQIVNDFQKGDIAEGYSVSREKKESFPLTVTSAQKNPTAFYLCASSIGAQGDTQYFGPGTRLTVL.

The table lists this clone with a few counts. CDR3 protein: CASKTSQEADTQYF. The CDR3 nucleotides are TGCGCCAGCAAGACTAGCCAAGAGGCAGATACGCAGTATTTT. The genes are TRBV5-1 and TRBJ2-3; 7 bases align to TRBD2. The ends lost 6 bases at V and 4 bases at J; junction bases unmatched: 8. The CDR3 loop spans 14 amino acids. Germline V gene data show CDR1 as SGHRS and CDR2 as YFSETQ.

The chain uses TRBV19 and TRBJ1-2; TRBD1 matches 7 bases. Germline CDR1 reads LNHDA; CDR2 reads SQIVND (reference sequence). The V gene end was trimmed by 3 bases and the J gene end by 3 bases; junction bases not matched to a gene: 4. CDR3 length: 14 amino acids. The CDR3 reads CASSIGQAHYGYTF. In DNA form, the CDR3 reads TGTGCCAGTAGTATTGGACAGGCCCACTATGGCTACACCTTC.

The J gene is TRBJ2-7, the V gene TRBV4-2; TRBD2 matches 11 bases. The CDR3 spans 15 residues. Per germline, CDR1 LGHNA and CDR2 YNFKEQ. The V and J ends lost 1 base and 6 bases, in that order; junction bases with no gene match: 5. The CDR3 DNA follows: TGTGCCAGCAGCCAAGCTAGCGGGAGGAACCTCGAGCAGTACTTC. Its protein product is CASSQASGRNLEQYF.

The V gene is TRBV28, the J gene TRBJ2-3; D perhaps matches TRBD1 (6 bases). Looked up from germline, CDR1 is MDHEN and CDR2 is SYDVKM. V was clipped by 7 bases and J by 7 bases, with 18 bases between them. The CDR3 has 14 amino acids. As DNA, the CDR3 is TGTGCCAGCAATCAAGGGGGACAACTGAATACGCAGTATTTT. Its protein product is CASNQGGQLNTQYF.

The chain joins TRBV19 to TRBJ1-6; D may be TRBD1 (6 bases). Deletions cut 4 bases from V and 8 bases from J, with 12 bases between. Germline CDR1 and CDR2: LNHDA and SQIVND (reference sequence). This CDR3 has 14 residues. The chain's CDR3 is CASSNGGDYSPLHF. The CDR3 DNA reads TGTGCCAGTAGTAATGGGGGCGATTATTCACCCCTCCACTTT.

The chain combines TRBV27 with TRBJ2-3, with 7 bases aligning to TRBD1. The CDR3 is 15 residues long. Germline CDR1 reads MNHEY; CDR2 reads SMNVEV (reference sequence). J gave up 1 base and V 4 bases, and 5 bases lay outside the gene matches. The CDR3: CASSSYRGRTDTQYF. The CDR3 bases are TGTGCCAGCAGTTCTTACAGGGGACGCACAGATACGCAGTATTTT.

The V gene is TRBV7-3, the J gene TRBJ2-3; 9 positions match TRBD2. The CDR3 extends over 15 amino acids. After removal of 5 bases from V and 0 bases from J, the junction contained 3 bases not matched to a gene. Germline CDR1 is SGHTA and CDR2 is FQGTGA. CDR3 coding DNA: TGTGCCAGCAGCGACAGCGGGGGGAGCACAGATACGCAGTATTTT. Encoded protein: CASSDSGGSTDTQYF.

V usage is TRBV2 and J usage is TRBJ2-2, with TRBD2 matching over 7 bases. The CDR3 contains 16 residues. The germline CDR1 and CDR2 sequences are SNHLY and FYNNEI. The V and J ends lost 2 bases and 4 bases, in that order; junction bases with no gene match: 7. CDR3 sequence (DNA): TGTGCCAGCAGTGAACGGATAGCGGGCATCACCGGGGAGCTGTTTTTT. Translating it yields CASSERIAGITGELFF.

The rearrangement links TRBV10-3 to TRBJ1-5; perhaps TRBD1 as D (6 bases). CDR1 and CDR2 from the germline V gene are ENHRY and SYGVKD. This CDR3 has 14 residues. V shed 2 bases and J shed 3 bases, with 8 bases lying between them. For the CDR3, the DNA is TGTGCCATCAGTGAGGGACAGCTCAATCAGCCCCAGCATTTT. Its translation: CAISEGQLNQPQHF.

This chain joins TRBV7-2 and TRBJ2-7, with 9 bases fitting TRBD1. This CDR3 is built from 15 residues. V lost 5 bases, J lost 2 bases, and 7 bases stayed unmatched. Germline V gene lookup returns CDR1 SGHTA and CDR2 FQGNSA. The CDR3 coding sequence is TGTGCCAGCAGCCCCGGGACAGGGAATACCTACGAGCAGTACTTC. It translates to CASSPGTGNTYEQYF.

The chain combines TRBV30 with TRBJ2-1; 8 bases match TRBD2. Per the germline V gene, CDR1 is GTSNPN and CDR2 is SVGIG (reference sequence). The ends lost 5 bases at V and 3 bases at J; junction bases unmatched: 3. This CDR3 has 13 amino acids. The CDR3 bases are TGTGCCTGGCGAGGGACTAGCTACAATGAGCAGTTCTTC. Residues: CAWRGTSYNEQFF.

This clone was observed a handful of times. The chain uses TRBV4-1 and TRBJ2-3, with 8 nucleotides matching TRBD1. This CDR3 comprises 15 residues. Germline assignment: CDR1 MGHRA and CDR2 YSYEKL. The V gene end was trimmed by 4 bases and the J gene end by 6 bases; junction bases not matched to a gene: 9. CDR3 DNA: TGCGCCAGCAGCCTGGCGGGGACAGGCTCGGATACGCAGTATTTT. Protein sequence: CASSLAGTGSDTQYF.

The chain links TRBV7-9 to TRBJ2-2, with D unresolved. There are 12 residues in the CDR3. The germline V gene encodes CDR1 SEHNR and CDR2 FQNEAQ (reference sequence). Trimming took 6 bases from V and 6 from J, leaving 8 bases between them. The CDR3 nucleotides read TGTGCCAGCAGTCTAGAGGCCGGGGAGCTGTTTTTT. It is translated as CASSLEAGELFF.

This clone was observed a few times. The chain joins TRBV7-2 to TRBJ1-1; D may be TRBD1 (6 bases). Trimming left V 4 bases short and J 6 bases short, with 15 bases between. This CDR3 contains 14 residues. Per the germline V gene, CDR1 is SGHTA and CDR2 is FQGNSA. CDR3: CASSSKVQGSEAFF. In nucleotides, the CDR3 is TGTGCCAGCAGCTCCAAAGTGCAGGGGTCTGAAGCTTTCTTT.

V is TRBV2 and J is TRBJ2-3; 9 bases line up with TRBD2. This CDR3 comprises 17 residues. Germline V gene data show CDR1 as SNHLY and CDR2 as FYNNEI. Trimming cost V 8 bases and J 3 bases; bases outside gene matches: 15. The CDR3 bases are TGTGCCAGCTACGCCCTCCGGCGGGGGGGCGGGACAGATACGCAGTATTTT. This codes for CASYALRRGGGTDTQYF.

This sequence joins TRBV6-5 and TRBJ2-7; 7 bases fit TRBD1. CDR3 length equals 15 residues. Germline values: CDR1 MNHEY, CDR2 SVGAGI. V dropped 6 bases and J dropped 3; count of bases not matched to a gene: 11. The DNA for the CDR3 is TGTGCCAGCAGCCGAAGTCGGACAGGCCACTACGAGCAGTACGTC. It yields the protein CASSRSRTGHYEQYV.

This clone was found a few times. This sequence joins TRBV6-1 and TRBJ2-7; D perhaps matches TRBD2 (6 bases). V shed 6 bases and J shed 0 bases, with 15 bases lying between them. The CDR3 extends over 15 amino acids. Germline V gives CDR1 MNHNS, CDR2 SASEGT. The CDR3 protein is CASREEGVGSYEQYF. The CDR3 DNA reads TGTGCCAGCAGAGAGGAGGGTGTCGGCTCCTACGAGCAGTACTTC.